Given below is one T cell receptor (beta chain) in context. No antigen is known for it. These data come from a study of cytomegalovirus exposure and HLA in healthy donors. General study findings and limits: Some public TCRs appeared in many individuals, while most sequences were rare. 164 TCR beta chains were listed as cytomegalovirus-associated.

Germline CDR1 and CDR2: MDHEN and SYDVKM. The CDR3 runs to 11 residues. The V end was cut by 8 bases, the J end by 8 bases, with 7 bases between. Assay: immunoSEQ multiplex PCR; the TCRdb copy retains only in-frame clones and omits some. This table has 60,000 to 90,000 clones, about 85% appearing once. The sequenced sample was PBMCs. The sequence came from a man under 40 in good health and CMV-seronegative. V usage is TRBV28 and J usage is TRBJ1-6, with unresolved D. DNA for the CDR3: TGTGCCAGCGCGGTGGATTCACCCCTCCACTTT. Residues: CASAVDSPLHF.